This T cell receptor (beta chain) was sequenced in a study of T cell responses to AZD1222 COVID-19 vaccine. The overall study: Second-dose schedules of about 4 or about 12 weeks were combined. Study-level findings and limits: Regions 160-218 and 743-854 dominated among vaccine-associated CD4 TCRs spanning spike. Donors were mostly white British, more females; clonal diversity possibly underestimated. With two AZD1222 doses given, Spike-specific TCR breadth and depth both rose.

The CDR3 is made up of 12 amino acids. Germline V gene lookup returns CDR1 LNHNV and CDR2 YYDKDF (reference sequence). V gave up 0 bases and J gave up 11 bases, with 8 bases separating them. Concerning this clone itself: What it binds is not known.

Method: immunoSEQ multiplex PCR; TCRdb's copy keeps in-frame clones and lacks some. This sample yields a few hundred thousand clones, of which just over 90% are seen a single time; around 0.58% belongs to the top ten. This receptor was identified in an adult in good health. J is TRBJ2-4 and V is TRBV15; D is unresolved. Specimen: peripheral blood, collected on day 0 of AZD1222 vaccination. CDR3 protein: CATSRDRWVQYF. CDR3 bases: TGTGCCACCAGCAGAGATAGGTGGGTTCAGTACTTC.